This record covers a single TCR beta chain. The antigen remains unidentified. Sequencing libraries made from TCR beta cDNA carried unique molecular identifiers. Out of 1 to 10 million T cells, roughly 0.5 million cDNA molecules were generated. One entry per CDR3 protein, called by TCRdb with MiXCR from the PCR reads. The table records a few hundred thousand distinct CDR3 sequences, around 33% of them present only once. The CDR3 length is 19 residues. V dropped 5 bases and J dropped 2 bases, with 27 bases sitting between them. The germline CDR1 and CDR2 sequences are PRHDT and FYEKMQ (reference sequence). The sample comes from a study of post-analysis software for immune sequencing data. Broader study findings: There were a handful of TRBV segments more frequent in patients than controls, and TRBV5-6, TRBV5-1 and TRBV20-1 were among them. With F measure, samples from one preparation batch clustered together strongly.

The specimen sequenced was blood. The rearrangement uses TRBV13 and TRBJ2-5; tentatively, D is TRBD1 or TRBD2 (6 bases each). The TCR was taken from a girl between 5 and 17 years old with multiple sclerosis. CDR3 bases: TGTGCCAGCAGCACCCGAGTGGGGGGCATTGGAACTGATCAAGAGACCCAGTACTTC. As protein: CASSTRVGGIGTDQETQYF.